The 21 T cell receptor beta chains below all came from one sample that was sequenced in a study of cytotoxic CD8 clonotypes in ibrutinib-treated CLL. Repertoires were generated with immunoSEQ multiplex PCR, while TCRdb's copy carries only in-frame clones and drops some. The top ten hold 25% to 30% of the sample, which has about 140,000 clones, 70% to 80% seen once. This specimen consisted of PBMCs, obtained after 12 months of ibrutinib treatment. The receptors stem from a human donor with chronic lymphocytic leukemia.

The V call is TRBV11-2, the J call TRBJ1-4, with D unclear. This CDR3 contains 15 residues. In germline, CDR1 is SGHAT, CDR2 FQNNGV. With 8 bases removed from V and 0 bases from J, the gap between germline ends came to 13 bases. The CDR3 DNA is TGTGCCAGCGGCCGTCACTCCGCAACTAATGAAAAACTGTTTTTT. It specifies CASGRHSATNEKLFF.

This chain joins TRBV29-1 and TRBJ1-1; TRBD1 aligns across 7 bases. This CDR3 spans 14 amino acids. V lost 0 bases, J lost 4 bases, and 5 bases stayed unmatched. Germline V gene sequence: CDR1 SQVTM, CDR2 ANQGSEA. In DNA, the CDR3 is TGCAGCGTTGAAGAAGCCGGGACAGCCACTGAAGCTTTCTTT. Encoded protein: CSVEEAGTATEAFF.

This chain connects TRBV19 to TRBJ1-5, with D tentatively TRBD1 (6 bases). The CDR3 is 15 residues long. The V end was cut by 1 base, the J end by 5 bases, with 12 bases between. CDR1 and CDR2 (germline): LNHDA, SQIVND (reference sequence). The CDR3 DNA sequence: TGTGCCAGTAGTATAGGCGGACAGCCCCATCAGCCCCAGCATTTT. This encodes CASSIGGQPHQPQHF.

The chain recombines TRBV28 with TRBJ2-7, with 8 positions matching TRBD1. This CDR3 has 16 residues. Germline lookup yields CDR1 MDHEN and CDR2 SYDVKM. The V segment lost 4 bases and the J segment 3 bases; nucleotides outside the gene matches: 11. Here the CDR3 DNA reads TGTGCCAGCAGTTCGCCCGGACAGGGTTTGGGCTACGAGCAGTACTTC. It translates to CASSSPGQGLGYEQYF.

The J gene is TRBJ1-1, the V gene TRBV29-1; a possible D gene is TRBD1 (6 bases). In germline, CDR1 is SQVTM, CDR2 ANQGSEA. The V end was cut by 2 bases, the J end by 0 bases, with 7 bases between. The CDR3 runs 13 residues. The CDR3 region has the DNA TGCAGCGTTGAAAGGGGGGTGAACACTGAAGCTTTCTTT. Its protein product is CSVERGVNTEAFF.

The V and J genes are TRBV6-5 and TRBJ2-5; D ambiguous. Germline CDR1 MNHEY, CDR2 SVGAGI. V was trimmed by 2 bases and J by 4 bases, leaving 8 bases between them. The CDR3 has 13 amino acids. CDR3 residues: CASSYRMTETQYF. The CDR3 DNA sequence: TGTGCCAGCAGTTACCGCATGACAGAGACCCAGTACTTC.

This chain connects TRBV30 to TRBJ2-2; D gene uncertain. V was clipped by 4 bases and J by 3 bases, with 18 bases between them. Germline V lookup: CDR1 GTSNPN, CDR2 SVGIG (reference sequence). This CDR3 is 16 amino acids long. CDR3 in DNA: TGTGCCTGGATCGCGGAGTGGCGATTACACACCGGGGAGCTGTTTTTT. Amino acid sequence: CAWIAEWRLHTGELFF.

This chain uses TRBV14 with TRBJ2-1; 12 nucleotides line up with TRBD2. After removal of 4 bases from V and 8 bases from J, the junction contained 12 bases not matched to a gene. Germline loops: CDR1 SGHDN, CDR2 FVKESK. The CDR3 has 17 residues. CDR3 coding DNA: TGTGCCAGCAGCCCCCCTAGCGGGAGGGCCGCATTGTATGAGCAGTTCTTC. It specifies CASSPPSGRAALYEQFF.

This sequence joins TRBV7-2 and TRBJ2-3; D is uncertain. Germline lookup yields CDR1 SGHTA and CDR2 FQGNSA. V lost 5 bases and J 5 bases, leaving 8 bases between the germline ends. The CDR3 length is 12 residues. The CDR3 region is CASSQRGDTQYF. CDR3 DNA sequence: TGTGCCAGCAGCCAGCGAGGAGATACGCAGTATTTT.

The chain is built from TRBV5-1 and TRBJ1-6; the match to TRBD1 covers 10 bases. Germline V gene sequence: CDR1 SGHRS, CDR2 YFSETQ. V was clipped by 4 bases and J by 7 bases; unmatched bases: 8. The CDR3 totals 16 residues. The DNA of the CDR3 is TGCGCCAGCAGCCACCGGGACAGGGGCGAGAATTCACCCCTCCACTTT. This gives the protein CASSHRDRGENSPLHF.

As to this clone: The junction shows a germline mismatch at one end, possibly a read error. CDR3: CASSLDSMGVQFF. Written as DNA, the CDR3 is TGTGCTAGCAGCTTAGACTCGATGGGGGTTCAGTTCTTC. J is TRBJ2-1 and V is TRBV7-7; the D call may be TRBD1 or TRBD2 (5 bases each). Germline CDR1 is SSHAT and CDR2 is FNYEAQ (reference sequence). The CDR3 runs 13 residues.

This rearrangement joins TRBV2 to TRBJ2-5; possibly TRBD1 for D (6 bases). The CDR3 is 14 residues long. The V and J ends lost 3 bases and 5 bases respectively, with 13 bases between them. Germline CDR1 is SNHLY and CDR2 is FYNNEI. The CDR3 DNA reads as TGTGCCAGCAGTGACGAGGGGGTGTGGGAGACCCAGTACTTC. It codes for CASSDEGVWETQYF. Supplemented by reference TRBV2 and TRBJ2-5, the full variable domain reads EPEVTQTPSHQVTQMGQEVILRCVPISNHLYFYWYRQILGQKVEFLVSFYNNEISEKSEIFDDQFSVERPDGSNFTLKIRSTKLEDSAMYFCASSDEGVWETQYFGPGTRLLVL.

The chain has TRBV4-2 and TRBJ2-7, with D possibly TRBD1 on 6 matching bases. The CDR3 consists of 16 residues. The germline V gene has CDR1 LGHNA and CDR2 YNFKEQ. Trimming left V 0 bases short and J 7 bases short, with 19 bases between. The CDR3 loop is CASSQDIGRGMGEQYF. In DNA, the CDR3 is TGTGCCAGCAGCCAAGATATAGGCAGGGGAATGGGGGAGCAGTACTTC.

This CDR3 reads CASSDAGTGADTQYF. The DNA of the CDR3 is TGTGCCAGCAGTGATGCCGGGACAGGGGCAGATACGCAGTATTTT. The genes are TRBV6-4 and TRBJ2-3, with TRBD1 identical over 10 bases. Trimming removed 3 bases from V and 4 bases from J; junction bases left unmatched: 4. The CDR3 contains 15 residues. Germline V gene data show CDR1 as MRHNA and CDR2 as SNTAGT.

This clone occurred a few times. The chain is built from TRBV27 and TRBJ1-5; no firm D call. The V gene lost 5 bases and the J gene lost 5 bases, with 10 bases spanning the gap. The length of the CDR3 is 13 residues. Germline V gene sequence: CDR1 MNHEY, CDR2 SMNVEV (reference sequence). This CDR3 is CASSTTPHQPQHF. CDR3 sequence (DNA): TGTGCCAGCAGTACCACGCCCCATCAGCCCCAGCATTTT.

This clone was picked up a small number of times. The chain links TRBV11-2 to TRBJ2-7; D remains unclear. Germline V gene lookup returns CDR1 SGHAT and CDR2 FQNNGV. The V end lost 4 bases, the J end lost 2 bases, and 6 bases lay between the germline ends. The CDR3 consists of 12 residues. The CDR3 reads CASSYPAYEQYF. The CDR3 DNA reads TGTGCCAGCAGCTATCCTGCCTACGAGCAGTACTTC. The whole variable domain, filled in from reference TRBV11-2 and TRBJ2-7, reads EAGVAQSPRYKIIEKRQSVAFWCNPISGHATLYWYQQILGQGPKLLIQFQNNGVVDDSQLPKDRFSAERLKGVDSTLKIQPAKLEDSAVYLCASSYPAYEQYFGPGTRLTVT.

This chain uses TRBV19 with TRBJ1-5; D unclear. Trimming removed 1 base from V and 11 bases from J, with 12 bases in between. The CDR3 is 13 amino acids. Germline lookup yields CDR1 LNHDA and CDR2 SQIVND (reference sequence). The CDR3 region is CASSIGPRVAQHF. For the CDR3, the DNA is TGTGCCAGTAGTATAGGACCCCGGGTGGCCCAGCATTTT.

The genes are TRBV9 and TRBJ2-1; the D gene is possibly TRBD2 (7 bases). V was pared by 3 bases and J by 2 bases, with 21 bases between. Germline-derived CDR1 and CDR2 are SGDLS and YYNGEE. The CDR3 has 18 amino acids. The CDR3, as DNA: TGTGCCAGCAGCGCCACCCCCTCTGGCGGGGGCACCTACAATGAGCAGTTCTTC. It specifies CASSATPSGGGTYNEQFF.

V gene TRBV29-1 combines with J gene TRBJ2-1; tentatively, D is TRBD2 (7 bases). V dropped 3 bases and J dropped 2 bases, with 20 bases sitting between them. Germline V gives CDR1 SQVTM, CDR2 ANQGSEA. The CDR3 covers 17 residues. CDR3 coding DNA: TGCAGCGTTGACGGTCGCGCGGGGGCTGATACCTACAATGAGCAGTTCTTC. Its protein product is CSVDGRAGADTYNEQFF.

V gene TRBV28 combines with J gene TRBJ2-7; 9 nucleotides agree with TRBD1. J lost 5 bases, V lost 4 bases, and 9 bases had no gene match. The CDR3 covers 15 residues. In germline, CDR1 is MDHEN, CDR2 SYDVKM. The chain's CDR3 is CASSWRYRGQDEQYF. The CDR3 DNA reads as TGTGCCAGCAGTTGGAGGTACAGGGGGCAAGACGAGCAGTACTTC.

V and J are TRBV11-1 and TRBJ2-7; 7 positions match TRBD2. The CDR3 totals 14 residues. Germline V gene data show CDR1 as SGHAT and CDR2 as FQDESV (reference sequence). The junction had 7 bases not matched to a gene; V was cut back by 2 bases and J by 6 bases. The CDR3 DNA sequence: TGTGCCAGCAGCTTAAACGGGAGGCAGGGCGAGCAGTACTTC. Amino acids: CASSLNGRQGEQYF.